These T cell receptor beta chains were read from a single sample in a study of cytomegalovirus exposure and HLA in healthy donors. TCRdb's table, derived via immunoSEQ multiplex PCR, lists solely in-frame clones and lacks some. The sample carries about 140,000 clones, roughly 76% recorded once. The sample was PBMCs. The origin of the receptors is a female donor in good health and CMV-seronegative. Each CDR3 is given with its conserved first and last residue. A D gene is named only where the DNA matches it firmly. Size is omitted from some rows. Given values are once, few, many or a class for expanded clones.

V gene: TRBV11-2; clone size: NA; D gene: NA; J gene: TRBJ1-1; CDR3 DNA: TGTGCCAGCAGCTTAGCCTCACGGTGGAGACAGGACACTGAAGCTTTCTTT; CDR3 protein: CASSLASRWRQDTEAFF
V gene: TRBV11-2; clone size: NA; D gene: TRBD2; J gene: TRBJ2-7; CDR3 DNA: TGTGCCAGCAGCGTAGGACTAGCGGGAGCCACCGACGAGCAGTACTTC; CDR3 protein: CASSVGLAGATDEQYF
V gene: TRBV9; clone size: NA; D gene: NA; J gene: TRBJ2-1; CDR3 DNA: TGTGCCAGCAGTCACAAGGTACAAGCGGAAAAGCAGTTCTTC; CDR3 protein: CASSHKVQAEKQFF
V gene: TRBV14; clone size: NA; D gene: TRBD2; J gene: TRBJ2-7; CDR3 DNA: TGTGCCAGCAGCCAAGTTCGGGGGGGGCCTTCCTACGAGCAGTACTTC; CDR3 protein: CASSQVRGGPSYEQYF
V gene: TRBV7-2; clone size: NA; D gene: NA; J gene: TRBJ2-1; CDR3 DNA: TGTGCCAGCAGCTCCCAGAAGTTTGAGCAGTTCTTC; CDR3 protein: CASSSQKFEQFF
V gene: TRBV7-9; clone size: NA; D gene: NA; J gene: TRBJ1-2; CDR3 DNA: TGTGCCAGCAGCACCCTACAGGGACGGTATGGCTACACCTTC; CDR3 protein: CASSTLQGRYGYTF
V gene: TRBV27; clone size: once; D gene: TRBD1; J gene: TRBJ1-2; CDR3 DNA: TGTGCCAGCACGGACTTAACTACAGGGGTGGGCTACACCTTC; CDR3 protein: CASTDLTTGVGYTF
V gene: TRBV30; clone size: few; D gene: NA; J gene: TRBJ1-4; CDR3 DNA: TGTGCCTGGAGTGTAGTAGATGGTGCGGCGGAAAAACTGTTTTTT; CDR3 protein: CAWSVVDGAAEKLFF
V gene: TRBV6-5; clone size: NA; D gene: NA; J gene: TRBJ2-1; CDR3 DNA: TGTGCCTGCAGCCCCGTCCGGGGAGGTCGGGATGAGCAGTTCTTC; CDR3 protein: CACSPVRGGRDEQFF
V gene: TRBV19; clone size: once; D gene: NA; J gene: TRBJ2-4; CDR3 DNA: TGTGCCAGTAGTGCGGGCGGAATGAGATACATTCAGTACTTC; CDR3 protein: CASSAGGMRYIQYF
V gene: TRBV27; clone size: NA; D gene: TRBD1; J gene: TRBJ2-5; CDR3 DNA: TGTGCCAGCAGTTTAGCCCCCCCAGGGGGTTACCAAGAGACCCAGTACTTC; CDR3 protein: CASSLAPPGGYQETQYF
V gene: TRBV28; clone size: NA; D gene: TRBD1; J gene: TRBJ1-2; CDR3 DNA: TGTGCCAGCAGTTTCCCGAGGGGGGACAGGGGAAACTATGGCTACACCTTC; CDR3 protein: CASSFPRGDRGNYGYTF
V gene: TRBV30; clone size: NA; D gene: NA; J gene: TRBJ1-5; CDR3 DNA: TGTGCCTGGAGAGGGGGGGGGAATCAGCCCCAGCATTTT; CDR3 protein: CAWRGGGNQPQHF
V gene: TRBV20-1; clone size: NA; D gene: NA; J gene: TRBJ2-5; CDR3 DNA: TGCAGTGCTGCTAGTGGGGAGACCCAGTACTTC; CDR3 protein: CSAASGETQYF
V gene: TRBV9; clone size: NA; D gene: NA; J gene: TRBJ2-7; CDR3 DNA: TGTGCCAGCAGCGTAGATGGTGACAGCTACGAGCAGTACTTC; CDR3 protein: CASSVDGDSYEQYF
V gene: TRBV5-6; clone size: NA; D gene: TRBD2; J gene: TRBJ2-7; CDR3 DNA: TGTGCCAGCCTAGGGGCTAGCGGTCCCTACGAGCAGTACTTC; CDR3 protein: CASLGASGPYEQYF
V gene: TRBV27; clone size: NA; D gene: TRBD1; J gene: TRBJ1-2; CDR3 DNA: TGTGCCAGCCGCTCGTCAACCGGGACAGATAACTATGGCTACACCTTC; CDR3 protein: CASRSSTGTDNYGYTF
V gene: TRBV28; clone size: NA; D gene: NA; J gene: TRBJ1-4; CDR3 DNA: TGTGCCAGCAGCCCTGGGTGGGGGGGGGATGAAAAACTGTTTTTT; CDR3 protein: CASSPGWGGDEKLFF